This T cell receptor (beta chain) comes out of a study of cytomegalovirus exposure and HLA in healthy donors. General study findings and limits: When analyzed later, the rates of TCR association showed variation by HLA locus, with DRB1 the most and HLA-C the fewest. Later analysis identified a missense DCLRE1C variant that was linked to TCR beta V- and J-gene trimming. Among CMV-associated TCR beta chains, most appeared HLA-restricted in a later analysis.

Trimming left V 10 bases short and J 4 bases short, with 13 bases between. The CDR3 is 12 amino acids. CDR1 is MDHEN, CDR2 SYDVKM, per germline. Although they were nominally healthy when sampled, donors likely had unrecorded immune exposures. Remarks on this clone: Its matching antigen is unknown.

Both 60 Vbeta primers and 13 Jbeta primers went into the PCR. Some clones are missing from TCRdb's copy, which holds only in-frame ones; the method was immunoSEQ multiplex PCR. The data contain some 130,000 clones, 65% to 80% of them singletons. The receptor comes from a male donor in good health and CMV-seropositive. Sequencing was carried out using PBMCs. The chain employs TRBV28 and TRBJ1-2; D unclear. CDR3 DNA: TGTGCCACCTTTACAGTGATCTATGGCTACACCTTC. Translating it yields CATFTVIYGYTF.